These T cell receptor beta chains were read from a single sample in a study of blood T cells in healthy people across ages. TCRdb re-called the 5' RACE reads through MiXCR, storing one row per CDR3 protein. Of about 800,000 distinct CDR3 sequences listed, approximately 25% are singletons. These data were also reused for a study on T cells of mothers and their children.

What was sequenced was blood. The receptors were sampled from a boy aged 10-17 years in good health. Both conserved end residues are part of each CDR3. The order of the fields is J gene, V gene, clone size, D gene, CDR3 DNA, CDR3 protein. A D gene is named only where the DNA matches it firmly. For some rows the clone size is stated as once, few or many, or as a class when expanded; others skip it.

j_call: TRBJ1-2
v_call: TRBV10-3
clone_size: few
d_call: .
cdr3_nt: TGTGCCATCAGTGACCCAAGACAGGTCTATGGCTACACCTTC
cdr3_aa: CAISDPRQVYGYTF

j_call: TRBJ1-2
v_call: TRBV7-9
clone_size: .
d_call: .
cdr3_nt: TGTGCCAGCAGCCCGTCCGTGGGGGGAGGCTATGGCTACACCTTC
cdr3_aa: CASSPSVGGGYGYTF

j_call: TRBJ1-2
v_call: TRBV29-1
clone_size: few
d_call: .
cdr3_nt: TGCAGCGCCTCATCTCCCTACACCTTC
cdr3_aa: CSASSPYTF

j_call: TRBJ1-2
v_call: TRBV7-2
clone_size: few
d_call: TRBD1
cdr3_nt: TGTGCCAGCAGCTTTGAGGGGGCAGCTGGATATGGCTACACCTTC
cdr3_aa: CASSFEGAAGYGYTF

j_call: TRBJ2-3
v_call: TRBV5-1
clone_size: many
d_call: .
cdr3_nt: TGCGCCAGCAGCGCCGCAGGCACAGATACGCAGTATTTT
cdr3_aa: CASSAAGTDTQYF

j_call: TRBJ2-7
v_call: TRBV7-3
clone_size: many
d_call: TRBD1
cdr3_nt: TGTGCCAGCAGCTTGTCCAGGGGGTCCGAGCAGTACTTC
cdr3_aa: CASSLSRGSEQYF

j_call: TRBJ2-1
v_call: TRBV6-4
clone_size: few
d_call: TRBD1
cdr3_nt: TGTGCCGGCAGTGATAAGACAGGGGGCTCCCACAATGAGCAGTTCTTC
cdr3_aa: CAGSDKTGGSHNEQFF

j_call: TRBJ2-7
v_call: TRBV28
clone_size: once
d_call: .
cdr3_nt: TGTGCCAGCAGTTTATTGTCGCGGCACTACGAGCAGTACTTC
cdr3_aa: CASSLLSRHYEQYF

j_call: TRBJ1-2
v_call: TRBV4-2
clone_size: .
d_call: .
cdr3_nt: TGTGCCAGCACCGGGGACACCGATGGCTACACCTTC
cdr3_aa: CASTGDTDGYTF

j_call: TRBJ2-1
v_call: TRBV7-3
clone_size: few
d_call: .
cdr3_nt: TGTGCCAGCAGCTTAGATTCGGGTGCCTACAATGAGCAGTTCTTC
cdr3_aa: CASSLDSGAYNEQFF

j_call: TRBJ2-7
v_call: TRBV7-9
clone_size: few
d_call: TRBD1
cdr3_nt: TGTGCCAGCAGCAAACGGACAGGACCTACCTCCTACGAGCAGTACTTC
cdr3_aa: CASSKRTGPTSYEQYF

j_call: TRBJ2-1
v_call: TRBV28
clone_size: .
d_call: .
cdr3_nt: TGTGCCAGCAGTTTAGGAAGAGTAGGGACCTACAATGAGCAGTTCTTC
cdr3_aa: CASSLGRVGTYNEQFF

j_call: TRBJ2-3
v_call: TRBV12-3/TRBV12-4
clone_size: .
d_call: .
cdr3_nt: TGTGCCAGCAGTTTTCTCCGGGGCGCCGTGACAGATACGCAGTATTTT
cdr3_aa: CASSFLRGAVTDTQYF

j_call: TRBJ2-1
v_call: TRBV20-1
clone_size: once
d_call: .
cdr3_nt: TGCAGTGCCCTCCTAGGGGCGGGTGAGCAGTTCTTC
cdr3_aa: CSALLGAGEQFF

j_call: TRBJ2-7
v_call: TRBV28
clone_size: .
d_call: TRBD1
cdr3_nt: TGTGCCAGCACCCCATGGGGGACAGATTTCTCCTACGAGCAGTACTTT
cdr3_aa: CASTPWGTDFSYEQYF

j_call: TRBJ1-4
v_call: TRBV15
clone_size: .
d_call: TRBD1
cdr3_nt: TGTGCCACCAGCAGAGACCCCGGGACAGGGAATGAAAAACTGTTTTTT
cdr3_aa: CATSRDPGTGNEKLFF

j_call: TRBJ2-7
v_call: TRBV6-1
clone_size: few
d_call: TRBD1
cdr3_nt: TGTGCCAGCAGTGAACCGGGACAGGGGAGCCACGAGCAGTACTTC
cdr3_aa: CASSEPGQGSHEQYF

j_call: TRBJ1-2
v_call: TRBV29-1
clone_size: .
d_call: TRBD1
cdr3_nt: TGCAGCGTCACCGGGACAGTCTATGGCTACACCTTC
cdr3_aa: CSVTGTVYGYTF

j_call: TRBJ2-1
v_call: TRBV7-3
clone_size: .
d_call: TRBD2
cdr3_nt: TGTGCCAGCAGCTTAAATCCGACTAGCGGGCCAAGCTCCTACAATGAGCAGTTCTTC
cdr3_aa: CASSLNPTSGPSSYNEQFF

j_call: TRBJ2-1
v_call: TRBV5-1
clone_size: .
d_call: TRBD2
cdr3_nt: TGCGCCAGCAGCCCGGGGACTAGCGGACTCAGCTCCTACAATGAGCAGTTCTTC
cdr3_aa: CASSPGTSGLSSYNEQFF

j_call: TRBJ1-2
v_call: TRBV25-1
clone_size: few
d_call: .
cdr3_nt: TGTGCCAGCAGTGTCGGAGGGGAGGTTGGCTACACCTTC
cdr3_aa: CASSVGGEVGYTF

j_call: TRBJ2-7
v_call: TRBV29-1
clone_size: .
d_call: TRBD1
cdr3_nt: TGCAGCGTTGTGGGACAGGGGATCTACGAGCAGTACTTC
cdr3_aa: CSVVGQGIYEQYF

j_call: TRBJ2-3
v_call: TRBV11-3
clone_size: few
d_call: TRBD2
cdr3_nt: TGTGCCAGCAGCTTAGGCACTAGCGGGAGTCCAGATACGCAGTATTTT
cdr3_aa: CASSLGTSGSPDTQYF

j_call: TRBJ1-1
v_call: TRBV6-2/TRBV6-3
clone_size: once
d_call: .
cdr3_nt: TGTGCCAGCAGTCCAACCATCTCGCAACTTGAAGCTTTCTTT
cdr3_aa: CASSPTISQLEAFF

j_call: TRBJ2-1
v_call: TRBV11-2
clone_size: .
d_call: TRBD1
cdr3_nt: TGTGCCAGCAGCCTGAGCGGACAGGTCAATGAGCAGTTCTTC
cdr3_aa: CASSLSGQVNEQFF

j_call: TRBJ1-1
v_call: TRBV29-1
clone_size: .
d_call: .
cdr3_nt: TGCAGCGTTGAAGTTTCACAGAACACTGAAGCTTTCTTT
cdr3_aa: CSVEVSQNTEAFF

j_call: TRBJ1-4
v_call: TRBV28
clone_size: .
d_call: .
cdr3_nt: TGTGCCAGCAGTGTCCCGTCCCCAAGGGTGGGGGAAAAACTGTTTTTT
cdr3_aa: CASSVPSPRVGEKLFF

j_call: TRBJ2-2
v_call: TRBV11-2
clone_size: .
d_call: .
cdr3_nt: TGTGCCAGCCGGGACCCGGAGGGGGTCGGGGAGCTGTTTTTT
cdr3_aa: CASRDPEGVGELFF

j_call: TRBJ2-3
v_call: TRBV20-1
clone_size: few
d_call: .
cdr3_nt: TGCAGTGCCCGCGCGCAGAGCACAGATACGCAGTATTTT
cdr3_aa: CSARAQSTDTQYF

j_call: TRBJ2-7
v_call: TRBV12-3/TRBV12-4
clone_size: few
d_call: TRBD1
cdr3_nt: TGTGCCAGCAGTTTGGGGACAGGAGTTTTGTACTTC
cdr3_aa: CASSLGTGVLYF

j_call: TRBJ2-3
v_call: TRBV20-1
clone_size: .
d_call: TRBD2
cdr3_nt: TGCAGTGCGGAGAAGACTAGCGTTCCCCCAGATACGCAGTATTTT
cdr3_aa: CSAEKTSVPPDTQYF

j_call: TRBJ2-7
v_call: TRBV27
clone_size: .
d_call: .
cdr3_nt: TGTGCCAGCAGTCCCACCTTGGTTGCGGCGTCCTACGAGCAGTACTTC
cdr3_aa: CASSPTLVAASYEQYF

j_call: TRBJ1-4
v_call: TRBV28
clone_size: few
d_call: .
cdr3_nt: TGTGCCAGCAGTAAAGGGGGGTTCGAAGAAAAACTGTTTTTT
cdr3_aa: CASSKGGFEEKLFF

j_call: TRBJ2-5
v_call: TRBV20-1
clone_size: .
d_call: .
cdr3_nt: TGCAGTGCTGCGGGGCGTTCAGAGACCCAGTACTTC
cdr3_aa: CSAAGRSETQYF

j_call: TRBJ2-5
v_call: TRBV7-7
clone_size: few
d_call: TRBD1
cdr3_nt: TGTGCTAGCAGCTCCACCGGGACAGGGGGCGAGGAGACCCAGTACTTC
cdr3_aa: CASSSTGTGGEETQYF

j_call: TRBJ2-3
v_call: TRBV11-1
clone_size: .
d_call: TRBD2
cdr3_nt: TGTGCCAGCAGCTTTCAAGGGGGACTAGCGGCCACAGATACGCAGTATTTT
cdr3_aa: CASSFQGGLAATDTQYF

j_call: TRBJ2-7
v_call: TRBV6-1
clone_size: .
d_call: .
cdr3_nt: TGTGCCAGCAGTGAAGAATTCCGGGGCCCTCCCTACGAGCAGTACTTC
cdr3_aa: CASSEEFRGPPYEQYF

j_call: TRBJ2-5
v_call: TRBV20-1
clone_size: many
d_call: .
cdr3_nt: TGCAGCGCCTCCGATGAGACCCAGTACTTC
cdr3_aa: CSASDETQYF

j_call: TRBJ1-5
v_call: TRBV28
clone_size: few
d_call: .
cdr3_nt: TGTGCCAGCAGTACCTACCCGACAACGGCGGATCAGCCCCAGCATTTT
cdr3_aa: CASSTYPTTADQPQHF

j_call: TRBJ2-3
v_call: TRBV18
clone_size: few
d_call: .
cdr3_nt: TGTGCCAGCTCACCATGGCGGGATACAGATACGCAGTATTTT
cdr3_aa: CASSPWRDTDTQYF

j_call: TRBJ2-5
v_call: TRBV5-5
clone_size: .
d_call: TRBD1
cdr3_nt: TGTGCCAGCTGTTGGACAGGGGGCGCAGAGACCCAGTACTTC
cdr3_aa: CASCWTGGAETQYF

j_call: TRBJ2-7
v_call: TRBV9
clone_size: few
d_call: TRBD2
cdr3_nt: TGTGCCAGCAGCTTTGGACTAGGCACCTACGAGCAGTACTTC
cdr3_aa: CASSFGLGTYEQYF

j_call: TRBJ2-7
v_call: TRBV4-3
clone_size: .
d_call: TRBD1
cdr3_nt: TGCGCCAGCAGCCAAGGCCGAGGGGGCTCCAACGAGCATTACTTC
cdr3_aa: CASSQGRGGSNEHYF

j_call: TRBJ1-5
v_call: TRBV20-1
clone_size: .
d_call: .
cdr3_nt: TGCAGTGCCCGGCGGCTAAATCAGCCCCAGCATTTT
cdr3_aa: CSARRLNQPQHF

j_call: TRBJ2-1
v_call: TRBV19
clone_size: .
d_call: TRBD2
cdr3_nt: TGTGCCAGTAGTATAGACCGTCTAGCGGGAGGATACAATGAGCAGTTCTTC
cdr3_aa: CASSIDRLAGGYNEQFF

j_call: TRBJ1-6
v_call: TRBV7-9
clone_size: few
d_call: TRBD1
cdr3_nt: TGTGCCAGCAGCTTAGGACAGGGGAATAATTCACCCCTCCACTTT
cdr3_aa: CASSLGQGNNSPLHF